This T cell receptor (beta chain) was found in a study of blood T cell repertoires in COVID-19. The overall study: T cells, B-cell-depleted T cells, or PBMCs supplied cDNA or gDNA.

V was pared by 3 bases and J by 4 bases, with 8 bases between. The CDR3 totals 13 residues. Germline V gene data show CDR1 as ENHRY and CDR2 as SYGVKD. Measured with immunoSEQ multiplex PCR; TCRdb has only the in-frame clones, and not every one. The data show 98,000 or so clones, with roughly 90% seen just once and 4.5% to 5.5% held by the top ten. This clonotype was sampled from a man in his fifties or sixties with COVID-19, enrolled during active disease. The chain joins TRBV10-3 to TRBJ2-3, with D unresolved. The sequencing sample was made of peripheral blood. DNA of the CDR3: TGTGCCATCAGTGAACCCAGGTCAGATACGCAGTATTTT. Translating gives CAISEPRSDTQYF.